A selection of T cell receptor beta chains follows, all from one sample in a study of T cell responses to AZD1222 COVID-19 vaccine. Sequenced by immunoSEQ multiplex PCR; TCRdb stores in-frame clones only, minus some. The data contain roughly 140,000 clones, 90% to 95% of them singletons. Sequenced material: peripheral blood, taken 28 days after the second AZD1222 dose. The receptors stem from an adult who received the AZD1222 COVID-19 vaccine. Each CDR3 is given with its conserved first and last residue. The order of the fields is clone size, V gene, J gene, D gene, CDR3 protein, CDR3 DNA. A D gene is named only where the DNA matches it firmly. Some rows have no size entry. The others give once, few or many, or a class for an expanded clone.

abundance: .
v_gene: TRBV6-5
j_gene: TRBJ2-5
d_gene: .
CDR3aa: CASSPGNRAEETQYF
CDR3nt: TGTGCCAGCAGTCCAGGGAACAGGGCTGAGGAGACCCAGTACTTC

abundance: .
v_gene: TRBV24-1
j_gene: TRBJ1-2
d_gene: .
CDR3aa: CATSLTRNYGYTF
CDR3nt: TGTGCCACCAGTTTGACACGGAACTATGGCTACACCTTC

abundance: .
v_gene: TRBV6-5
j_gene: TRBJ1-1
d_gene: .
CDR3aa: CASPLGGLNTEAFF
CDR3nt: TGTGCCAGCCCGCTTGGAGGGTTGAACACTGAAGCTTTCTTT

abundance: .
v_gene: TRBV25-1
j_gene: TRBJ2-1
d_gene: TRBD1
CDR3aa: CASTQGALREQFF
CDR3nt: TGTGCCAGTACGCAGGGGGCGTTGCGGGAGCAGTTCTTC

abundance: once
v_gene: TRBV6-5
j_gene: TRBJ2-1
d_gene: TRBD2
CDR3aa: CASRDGLALNEQFF
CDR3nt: TGTGCCAGCAGAGATGGACTAGCGCTCAATGAGCAGTTCTTC

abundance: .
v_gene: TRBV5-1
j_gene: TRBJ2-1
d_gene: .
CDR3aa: CASSFSSEQFF
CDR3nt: TGCGCCAGCAGCTTTAGTTCTGAGCAGTTCTTC

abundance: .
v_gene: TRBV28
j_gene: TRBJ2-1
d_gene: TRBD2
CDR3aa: CASSFSGRSYNEQFF
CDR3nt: TGTGCCAGCAGTTTCAGCGGGAGGTCCTACAATGAGCAGTTCTTC

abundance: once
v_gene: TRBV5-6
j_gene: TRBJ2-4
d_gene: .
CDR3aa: CASSLPLTLAALAKNIQYF
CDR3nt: TGTGCCAGCAGCTTACCCCTGACTTTAGCGGCTCTAGCCAAAAACATTCAGTACTTC

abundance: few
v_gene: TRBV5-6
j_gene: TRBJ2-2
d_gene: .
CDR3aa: CASSFPGSGELFF
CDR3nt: TGTGCCAGCAGCTTCCCGGGGTCCGGGGAGCTGTTTTTT

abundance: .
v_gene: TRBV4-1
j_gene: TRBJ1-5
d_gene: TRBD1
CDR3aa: CASSPQQGGRSQPQHF
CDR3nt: TGCGCCAGCAGCCCCCAACAGGGGGGAAGAAGTCAGCCCCAGCATTTT

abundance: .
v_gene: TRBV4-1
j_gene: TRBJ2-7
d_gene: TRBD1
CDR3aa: CASKIGTGRSYEQYF
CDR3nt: TGCGCCAGCAAAATTGGGACAGGCCGATCCTACGAGCAGTACTTC

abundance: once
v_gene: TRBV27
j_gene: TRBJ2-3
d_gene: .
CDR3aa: CASSLNRVVADTQYF
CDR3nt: TGTGCCAGCAGTCTCAACAGGGTTGTTGCAGATACGCAGTATTTT

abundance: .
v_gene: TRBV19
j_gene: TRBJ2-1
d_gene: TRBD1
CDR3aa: CASSTEPGQGWGWFF
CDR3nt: TGTGCCAGTAGTACGGAGCCGGGACAGGGGTGGGGTTGGTTCTTC

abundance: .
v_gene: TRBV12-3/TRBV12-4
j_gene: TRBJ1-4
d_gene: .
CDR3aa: CASAGTNEKLFF
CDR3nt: TGTGCCAGCGCAGGCACTAATGAAAAACTGTTTTTT

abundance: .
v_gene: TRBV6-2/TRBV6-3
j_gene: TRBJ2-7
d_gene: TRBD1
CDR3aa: CASSYSRGQGTYEQYF
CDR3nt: TGTGCCAGCAGTTACTCCAGGGGACAGGGAACATACGAGCAGTACTTC

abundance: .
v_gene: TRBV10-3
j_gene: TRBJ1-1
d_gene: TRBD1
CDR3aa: CAISEEEADRGGTEAFF
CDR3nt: TGTGCCATCAGTGAAGAGGAAGCCGACAGGGGCGGGACTGAAGCTTTCTTT

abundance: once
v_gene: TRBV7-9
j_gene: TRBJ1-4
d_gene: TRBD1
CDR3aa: CASSADRELFF
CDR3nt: TGTGCCAGCAGCGCCGACAGGGAACTGTTTTTT

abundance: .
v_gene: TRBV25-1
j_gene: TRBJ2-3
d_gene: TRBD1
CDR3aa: CVSSGSGGSTDTQYF
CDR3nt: TGTGTCAGCAGTGGATCAGGGGGAAGCACAGATACGCAGTATTTT

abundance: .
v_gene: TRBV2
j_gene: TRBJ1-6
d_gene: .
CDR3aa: CASSDLGRSPLHF
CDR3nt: TGTGCCAGCAGTGATCTGGGTAGATCACCCCTCCACTTT

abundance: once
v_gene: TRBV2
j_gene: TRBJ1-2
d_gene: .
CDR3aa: CASSESGLVGIGYTF
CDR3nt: TGTGCCAGCAGTGAATCGGGGCTTGTAGGGATTGGCTACACCTTC

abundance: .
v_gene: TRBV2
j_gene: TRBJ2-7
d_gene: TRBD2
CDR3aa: CASSEEFVAGDSYEQYF
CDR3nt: TGTGCCAGCAGCGAGGAATTCGTAGCGGGGGACTCCTACGAGCAGTACTTC

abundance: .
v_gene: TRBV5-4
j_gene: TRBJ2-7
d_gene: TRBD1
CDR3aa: CASSFGQGARSEQYF
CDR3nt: TGTGCCAGCAGCTTTGGACAGGGGGCGCGAAGCGAGCAGTACTTC

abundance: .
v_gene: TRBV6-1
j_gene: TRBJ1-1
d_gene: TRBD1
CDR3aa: CASSERQGGVTEAFF
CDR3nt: TGTGCCAGCAGTGAAAGACAGGGAGGCGTCACTGAAGCTTTCTTT

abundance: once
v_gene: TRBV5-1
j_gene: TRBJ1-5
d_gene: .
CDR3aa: CASSLGGRGPNQPQHF
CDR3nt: TGCGCCAGCAGCTTGGGCGGCAGAGGGCCGAATCAGCCCCAGCATTTT

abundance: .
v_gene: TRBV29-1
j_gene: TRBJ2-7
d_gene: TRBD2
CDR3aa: CSVLRTSGFYEQYF
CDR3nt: TGCAGCGTTCTCCGGACTAGCGGATTCTACGAGCAGTACTTC

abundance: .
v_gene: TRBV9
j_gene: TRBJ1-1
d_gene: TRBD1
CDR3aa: CASNEQGAVTEAFF
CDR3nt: TGTGCCAGCAACGAACAGGGGGCGGTAACTGAAGCTTTCTTT

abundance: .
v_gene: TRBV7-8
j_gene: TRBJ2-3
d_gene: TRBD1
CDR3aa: CASSLNYPTPGQVINTQYF
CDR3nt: TGTGCCAGCAGCTTAAATTACCCGACCCCCGGACAGGTGATCAATACGCAGTATTTT

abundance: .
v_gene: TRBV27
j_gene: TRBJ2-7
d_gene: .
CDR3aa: CASSLSGSIREQYF
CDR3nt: TGTGCCAGCAGTTTATCGGGGAGCATTAGGGAGCAGTACTTC

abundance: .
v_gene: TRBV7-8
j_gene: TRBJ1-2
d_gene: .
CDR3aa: CASKGQLSYGYTF
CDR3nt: TGTGCCAGCAAAGGGCAGCTCTCGTATGGCTACACCTTC

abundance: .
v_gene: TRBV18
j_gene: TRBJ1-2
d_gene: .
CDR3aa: CASSPATEGGYTF
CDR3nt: TGTGCCAGCTCACCAGCGACGGAAGGTGGCTACACCTTC

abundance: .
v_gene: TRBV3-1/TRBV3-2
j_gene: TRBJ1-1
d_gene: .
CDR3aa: CASSRSKGGRNTEAFF
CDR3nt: TGTGCCAGCAGCCGTAGTAAAGGGGGTCGAAACACTGAAGCTTTCTTT

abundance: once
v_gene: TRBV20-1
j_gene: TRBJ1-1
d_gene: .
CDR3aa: CSAFMNTEAFF
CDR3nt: TGCAGTGCTTTTATGAACACTGAAGCTTTCTTT

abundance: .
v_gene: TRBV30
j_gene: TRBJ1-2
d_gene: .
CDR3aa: CAWTTDYGYTF
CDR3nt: TGTGCCTGGACGACAGACTATGGCTACACCTTC

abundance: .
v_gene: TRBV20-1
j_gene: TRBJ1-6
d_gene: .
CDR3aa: CSASRGKSYNSPLHF
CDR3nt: TGCAGTGCTAGTCGAGGGAAGAGCTATAATTCACCCCTCCACTTT

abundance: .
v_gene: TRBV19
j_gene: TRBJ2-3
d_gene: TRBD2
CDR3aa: CASRPGGSTDTQYF
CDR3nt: TGTGCCAGTAGACCGGGAGGGAGCACAGATACGCAGTATTTT

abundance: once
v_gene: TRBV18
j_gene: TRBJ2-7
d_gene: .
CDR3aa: CASSPPERGASLEQYF
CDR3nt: TGTGCCAGCTCACCACCGGAAAGGGGTGCGTCCCTCGAGCAGTACTTC

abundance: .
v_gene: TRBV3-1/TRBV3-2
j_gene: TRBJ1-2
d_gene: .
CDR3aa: CASSQVVVGYGYTF
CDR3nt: TGTGCCAGCAGCCAAGTAGTCGTAGGCTATGGCTACACCTTC

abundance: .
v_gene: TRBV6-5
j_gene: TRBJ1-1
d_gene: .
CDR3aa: CASSYLNTEAFF
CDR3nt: TGTGCCAGCAGTTATTTAAACACTGAAGCTTTCTTT

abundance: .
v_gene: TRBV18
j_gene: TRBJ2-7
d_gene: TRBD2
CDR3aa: CASSPSSGRYEQYF
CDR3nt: TGTGCCAGCTCACCATCTAGCGGCCGGTACGAGCAGTACTTC